These 25 T cell receptor beta chains came from one sample sequenced in a study of CD8 T cells in ankylosing spondylitis. General study points: There was a TCR beta motif, made of 7 to 9 highly homologous variants, that appeared characteristic of ankylosing spondylitis blood.

TCRdb reprocessed the 5' RACE reads via MiXCR and lists one record per CDR3 protein. The data contain a few hundred thousand distinct CDR3 sequences, around 7.6% of them singletons. These receptors' targets are unknown. What was sequenced was blood, either unsorted or a sorted T cell fraction (not recorded which). Receptor source: a male donor with ankylosing spondylitis.

This clonotype was detected a few times. The chain links TRBV20-1 to TRBJ2-7; no clear D gene. Trimming left V 5 bases short and J 2 bases short, with 10 bases between. Germline loops: CDR1 DFQATT, CDR2 SNEGSKA (reference sequence). CDR3 length equals 12 residues. The CDR3 region has the DNA TGCAGTGCTCAAGGACGCACCTACGAGCAGTACTTC. Protein: CSAQGRTYEQYF.

The V and J genes are TRBV10-2 and TRBJ2-3, with TRBD2 identical over 10 bases. J lost 6 bases, V lost 2 bases, and 5 bases had no gene match. The CDR3 is made up of 15 amino acids. Germline values: CDR1 WSHSY, CDR2 SAAADI. Here the CDR3 DNA reads TGCGCCAGCAGTGAGCGGACTAGCGGACGCGATACGCAGTATTTT. Protein: CASSERTSGRDTQYF.

This clonotype was seen a handful of times. V is TRBV6-1 and J is TRBJ1-6; 9 bases agree with TRBD1. Per germline, CDR1 MNHNS and CDR2 SASEGT. The V and J ends lost 3 bases and 9 bases, in that order; junction bases with no gene match: 6. This CDR3 is 15 amino acids long. The CDR3 spells CASSDPGQGGSPLHF. The CDR3 region has the DNA TGTGCCAGCAGTGATCCGGGACAGGGAGGTTCACCCCTCCACTTT.

V usage is TRBV7-8 and J usage is TRBJ2-1; TRBD2 is a possible D gene (7 bases). V was shortened by 4 bases and J by 3 bases, with 13 bases between the two germline ends. Germline values: CDR1 SGHVS, CDR2 FQNEAQ. The CDR3 consists of 15 residues. CDR3 nucleotides: TGTGCCAGCAGCTGGGGGCTAGCGGACTACAATGAGCAGTTCTTC. Translation gives CASSWGLADYNEQFF.

There are a few counts of this clonotype. The chain carries TRBV6-2 or TRBV6-3 and TRBJ2-5; 8 bases are a match to TRBD2. Germline lookup yields CDR1 MNHEY and CDR2 SVGEGT. Trimming cost V 6 bases and J 1 base; bases outside gene matches: 22. CDR3 size: 20 residues. CDR3 nucleotides: TGTGCCAGCAGGGCCCTTTCTCGAGCGGGAGTAGAGAGGGTCCAAGAGACCCAGTACTTC. This gives the protein CASRALSRAGVERVQETQYF.

This clonotype was seen at least ten times. CDR3 sequence: CSVAGFSYEQYF. In DNA form, the CDR3 reads TGCAGCGTTGCGGGCTTCTCCTACGAGCAGTACTTC. The chain recombines TRBV29-1 with TRBJ2-7; D is unclear. Germline assignment: CDR1 SQVTM and CDR2 ANQGSEA. Trimming removed 4 bases at V and 0 bases at J, with 7 bases between. This CDR3 is built from 12 residues.

This clonotype was observed a few times. This sequence joins TRBV10-3 and TRBJ2-7; 8 positions agree with TRBD2. Germline CDR1 is ENHRY and CDR2 is SYGVKD. The J segment lost 2 bases and the V segment lost 6 bases, leaving 9 bases of the junction unmatched. This CDR3 comprises 15 residues. The CDR3 DNA reads TGTGCCATCAGGTCGATACTAGCGGAACCCTACGAGCAGTACTTC. As protein: CAIRSILAEPYEQYF.

The table lists this clonotype with a few counts. The chain links TRBV21-1 to TRBJ1-1. TRBV21-1 is reported as a pseudogene. The CDR3 extends over 11 amino acids. CDR3 loop: CASSNTVEAFF. CDR3 bases: TGTGCCAGCAGCAACACTGTGGAAGCTTTCTTT.

The CDR3 region has the DNA TGCGCCAGCAGTGTTGCGGGAGGGCCCCGGACCGGGGAGCTGTTTTTT. It translates to CASSVAGGPRTGELFF. The V and J genes are TRBV5-1 and TRBJ2-2; TRBD2 agrees at 9 bases. Per the germline V gene, CDR1 is SGHRS and CDR2 is YFSETQ. CDR3 length equals 16 residues. V lost 5 bases, J lost 5 bases, and 10 bases stayed unmatched. Full variable domain (missing parts from reference TRBV5-1 and TRBJ2-2): KAGVTQTPRYLIKTRGQQVTLSCSPISGHRSVSWYQQTPGQGLQFLFEYFSETQRNKGNFPGRFSGRQFSNSRSEMNVSTLELGDSALYLCASSVAGGPRTGELFFGEGSRLTVL.

This clonotype was counted between two and nine times. V gene TRBV27 combines with J gene TRBJ2-1; the D is unclear. This CDR3 is built from 15 residues. Germline CDR1 reads MNHEY; CDR2 reads SMNVEV (reference sequence). V lost 4 bases and J lost 2, with 12 bases in between. The CDR3 nucleotides read TGTGCCAGCAGTTCGGGCGACTTTGCCTACAATGAGCAGTTCTTC. Its protein product is CASSSGDFAYNEQFF.

There are a few counts of this clonotype. This chain joins TRBV2 and TRBJ1-4, with D possibly being TRBD1 (5 bases). Trimming cost V 4 bases and J 12 bases, with 12 bases left between them. The CDR3 contains 12 residues. Germline V gene data show CDR1 as SNHLY and CDR2 as FYNNEI. The CDR3 DNA follows: TGTGCCAGCAGTGGTGACAGTCACCAACTGTTTTTT. It codes for CASSGDSHQLFF.

V gene TRBV15 combines with J gene TRBJ2-5; no firm D call. Germline CDR1 LNHNV, CDR2 YYDKDF (reference sequence). With 3 bases removed from V and 1 base from J, the gap between germline ends came to 9 bases. The CDR3 contains 14 residues. The CDR3 DNA is TGTGCCACCAGCAGTGGAATCAGCCAAGAGACCCAGTACTTC. This translates into CATSSGISQETQYF.

This clonotype was recorded at least ten times. The V and J genes are TRBV29-1 and TRBJ1-4; D not certain. This CDR3 is 11 amino acids long. V lost 1 base and J 5 bases, leaving 2 bases between the germline ends. Per germline, CDR1 SQVTM and CDR2 ANQGSEA. The DNA for the CDR3 is TGCAGCGTTGAAGCGAATGAAAAACTGTTTTTT. It codes for CSVEANEKLFF.

The chain combines TRBV20-1 with TRBJ2-7; maybe TRBD2 (5 bases). Between the trimmed V and J ends, which lost 2 bases and 0 bases, there was a span of 14 bases. CDR1 is DFQATT and CDR2 is SNEGSKA in the germline V gene (reference sequence). The CDR3 contains 15 residues. CDR3 nucleotides: TGCAGTGCTAGATCCTCCAGCGGTAACTCCTACGAGCAGTACTTC. The encoded protein is CSARSSSGNSYEQYF.

The chain recombines TRBV11-1 with TRBJ2-1, with 11 nucleotides matching TRBD2. The germline CDR1 and CDR2 sequences are SGHAT and FQDESV (reference sequence). J gave up 6 bases and V 5 bases, and 15 bases lay outside the gene matches. The CDR3 runs 18 residues. The CDR3 nucleotides are TGTGCCAGCAGCCCCGGTCTAGCGGGAGGCCGTAGACGCAATGAGCAGTTCTTC. Amino acid sequence: CASSPGLAGGRRRNEQFF.

The sample holds many counts of this clonotype. This chain connects TRBV29-1 to TRBJ2-7; the D is unclear. The CDR3 covers 12 residues. With 0 bases removed from V and 3 bases from J, the gap between germline ends came to 6 bases. In germline, CDR1 is SQVTM, CDR2 ANQGSEA. CDR3 nucleotide sequence: TGCAGCGTTGAAGACCGGAACTACGAGCAGTACTTC. It translates to CSVEDRNYEQYF.

In DNA form, the CDR3 reads TGCGCCAGCATGCCGGTAGCGGGAGTGGAGTACACCGGGGAGCTGTTTTTT. Its translation is CASMPVAGVEYTGELFF. The rearrangement joins TRBV5-1 to TRBJ2-2, with 9 bases lining up with TRBD2. CDR3 length: 17 residues. The J segment lost 3 bases and the V segment lost 6 bases, leaving 12 bases of the junction unmatched. Germline V gives CDR1 SGHRS, CDR2 YFSETQ.

The rearrangement uses TRBV4-1 and TRBJ2-7; 11 bases agree with TRBD1. V dropped 4 bases and J dropped 5; count of bases not matched to a gene: 7. The CDR3 spans 15 residues. The germline V gene has CDR1 MGHRA and CDR2 YSYEKL. The CDR3 DNA reads TGCGCCAGCAGCCGTCGGGACAGGGGGGAGAACGAGCAGTACTTC. Encoded protein: CASSRRDRGENEQYF.

In this sample, this clonotype turned up many times. The rearrangement links TRBV20-1 to TRBJ2-7; D might be TRBD2 (5 bases). The CDR3 has 12 amino acids. V was shortened by 8 bases and J by 3 bases, with 14 bases between the two germline ends. Per the germline V gene, CDR1 is DFQATT and CDR2 is SNEGSKA (reference sequence). The CDR3, as DNA: TGCAGTTTGCGCGGGCCTATCTACGAGCAGTACTTC. Translating it yields CSLRGPIYEQYF.

This chain uses TRBV4-1 with TRBJ2-1; TRBD1 or TRBD2 may be the D gene (6 bases each). In germline, CDR1 is MGHRA, CDR2 YSYEKL. V was cut by 0 bases and J by 3 bases, with 9 bases left in between. This CDR3 has 15 amino acids. CDR3 in DNA: TGCGCCAGCAGCCAAGATAGGGGGGTCTACAATGAGCAGTTCTTC. It is translated as CASSQDRGVYNEQFF.

Ten or more counts support this clonotype. J is TRBJ2-1 and V is TRBV10-3; D gene uncertain. V was pared by 3 bases and J by 6 bases, with 3 bases between. Germline loops: CDR1 ENHRY, CDR2 SYGVKD. CDR3 length equals 11 residues. CDR3 residues: CAISEGNEQFF. CDR3 DNA sequence: TGTGCCATCAGTGAAGGCAATGAGCAGTTCTTC.

In its sample, this clonotype was seen a few times. The chain has TRBV20-1 and TRBJ2-1; 8 nucleotides align to TRBD2. This CDR3 is built from 15 residues. Germline CDR1 and CDR2: DFQATT and SNEGSKA (reference sequence). V dropped 2 bases and J dropped 2; count of bases not matched to a gene: 5. CDR3: CSARISGDAYNEQFF. In DNA, the CDR3 is TGCAGTGCTAGAATTAGCGGGGATGCCTACAATGAGCAGTTCTTC.

This clonotype was counted only a few times. The chain combines TRBV4-1 with TRBJ2-1; D unclear. Germline CDR1 MGHRA, CDR2 YSYEKL. This CDR3 comprises 12 residues. Trimming removed 6 bases at V and 7 bases at J, with 10 bases between. CDR3 nucleotide sequence: TGCGCCAGCAGTCACTTGGGGAATGAGCAGTTCTTC. Translated, it gives CASSHLGNEQFF.

In its sample, this clonotype was seen a few times. The chain employs TRBV27 and TRBJ2-5, with D possibly matching TRBD1 (5 bases). The CDR3 runs 14 residues. Trimming pared 7 bases from V and 9 bases from J, leaving 21 bases between. Germline CDR1 and CDR2: MNHEY and SMNVEV (reference sequence). The CDR3 spells CASKLEPGRVAQYF. The CDR3 nucleotides are TGTGCCAGCAAACTGGAACCGGGCAGGGTGGCCCAGTACTTC.

This clonotype turned up a few times. This chain connects TRBV20-1 to TRBJ2-7, with D unclear. Trimming cost V 4 bases and J 0 bases, with 7 bases left between them. The CDR3 has 12 amino acids. Germline CDR1 reads DFQATT; CDR2 reads SNEGSKA (reference sequence). Here the CDR3 reads CSAIPSSYEQYF. CDR3 coding DNA: TGCAGTGCTATTCCGAGCTCCTACGAGCAGTACTTC.